This T cell receptor (beta chain) derives from a study of shared clonotypes between healthy human individuals. Study observations and caveats: A reduction in generation probabilities was seen for non-shared clonotypes relative to those shared by all four donors.

The CDR3 extends over 16 amino acids. V was clipped by 5 bases and J by 0 bases, with 13 bases between them. CDR1 and CDR2 (germline): SEHNR, FQNEAQ (reference sequence). Sequencing was performed with immunoSEQ multiplex PCR; in TCRdb, only in-frame clones are kept and a portion is missing. The table records some 2,000,000 clones, approximately 95% of them present only once. The naive CD8 fraction comprised CD45RO-negative cells positively selected for CCR7 and excluded terminally differentiated effector memory CD45RA+ cells. The healthy adult donors were HIV-negative and reported no recent acute infections or vaccinations. About this clone itself: Its specificity is not known.

Sequenced material: naive CD8+ T cells sorted from blood. The receptor was derived from a man aged 18-30 years in good health. This rearrangement joins TRBV7-9 to TRBJ1-4; no clear D. In nucleotides, the CDR3 is TGTGCCAGCAGCAACCCCACAGACCCAACTAATGAAAAACTGTTTTTT. Translated: CASSNPTDPTNEKLFF.